This entry lists 23 T cell receptor beta chains sequenced from one sample in a study of blood T cell repertoires in COVID-19. Profiled with immunoSEQ multiplex PCR; TCRdb holds only in-frame clones, not every one. The sample lists tens of thousands of clones, roughly 88% seen once, with 0.4% to 0.55% in the top ten. Material: peripheral blood. Receptors originate from a man aged 45 to 65 with COVID-19, enrolled during active disease.

The chain carries TRBV7-2 and TRBJ2-7, with 10 bases that match TRBD2. The germline V gene encodes CDR1 SGHTA and CDR2 FQGNSA. V dropped 3 bases and J dropped 2; count of bases not matched to a gene: 4. CDR3 length equals 15 residues. CDR3 residues: CASSFSGRVPYEQYF. The CDR3 coding sequence is TGTGCCAGCAGCTTCAGCGGGAGGGTTCCCTACGAGCAGTACTTC.

The J gene is TRBJ2-3, the V gene TRBV5-1; 8 bases are shared with TRBD2. The CDR3 extends over 15 amino acids. Germline trimming cut 0 bases from V and 5 bases from J; bases unmatched to any gene: 5. CDR1 and CDR2 from the germline V gene are SGHRS and YFSETQ. Here the CDR3 reads CASSLDPAGEDTQYF. CDR3 sequence (DNA): TGCGCCAGCAGCTTGGATCCAGCGGGAGAAGATACGCAGTATTTT.

Written as DNA, the CDR3 is TGTGCCACCAGTCAACAGGGAGCTGGCCCAGATACGCAGTATTTT. It codes for CATSQQGAGPDTQYF. This chain links TRBV24-1 with TRBJ2-3, with D perhaps matching TRBD1 (6 bases). The CDR3 loop spans 15 amino acids. With 6 bases removed from V and 4 bases from J, the gap between germline ends came to 16 bases. CDR1 is KGHDR and CDR2 is SFDVKD in the germline V gene.

The rearrangement uses TRBV25-1 and TRBJ2-3; possible D gene TRBD2, 6 bases. The ends were cut back, 1 base at V and 2 bases at J, with 16 bases in the middle. Germline V gene data show CDR1 as MGHDK and CDR2 as SYGVNS. CDR3 length: 17 amino acids. The CDR3 here is CASSEFGWRESTDTQYF. The CDR3 region has the DNA TGTGCCAGCAGTGAATTCGGCTGGCGGGAATCCACAGATACGCAGTATTTT. Full variable domain (rest looked up from reference TRBV25-1 and TRBJ2-3): EADIYQTPRYLVIGTGKKITLECSQTMGHDKMYWYQQDPGMELHLIHYSYGVNSTEKGDLSSESTVSRIRTEHFPLTLESARPSHTSQYLCASSEFGWRESTDTQYFGPGTRLTVL.

A single count supports this clone. The chain joins TRBV10-3 to TRBJ1-5; D call uncertain. V shed 10 bases and J shed 3 bases, with 16 bases lying between them. This CDR3 has 14 residues. Per germline, CDR1 ENHRY and CDR2 SYGVKD. The CDR3 nucleotides are TGTGCCACCCACGGAAGACTCGACAATCAGCCCCAGCATTTT. Protein product: CATHGRLDNQPQHF.

J is TRBJ2-3 and V is TRBV9; D perhaps matches TRBD2 (6 bases). Germline lookup yields CDR1 SGDLS and CDR2 YYNGEE. The V gene lost 0 bases and the J gene lost 2 bases, with 13 bases spanning the gap. This CDR3 is built from 16 residues. CDR3 in DNA: TGTGCCAGCAGCGTAGCGAGCGGGTCGACCACAGATACGCAGTATTTT. Encoded protein: CASSVASGSTTDTQYF.

This sequence joins TRBV9 and TRBJ2-1; no clear D. Trimming pared 0 bases from V and 6 bases from J, leaving 7 bases between. CDR1 and CDR2 from the germline V gene are SGDLS and YYNGEE. The CDR3 runs to 13 residues. The CDR3 DNA reads as TGTGCCAGCAGCGTAGACAATGGCAATGAGCAGTTCTTC. It encodes CASSVDNGNEQFF.

This sequence joins TRBV7-3 and TRBJ1-2; no reliable D call. There are 14 residues in the CDR3. Trimming stripped 5 bases from V and 0 bases from J, with 10 bases between. Germline V gives CDR1 SGHTA, CDR2 FQGTGA. The CDR3 DNA is TGTGCCAGCAGCCCCACGAGAGCTAACTATGGCTACACCTTC. Translated, it gives CASSPTRANYGYTF.

The CDR3 reads CAWRTGATSPLHF. The CDR3 nucleotides are TGTGCCTGGAGGACAGGGGCCACTTCACCCCTCCACTTT. The chain employs TRBV30 and TRBJ1-6; the match to TRBD1 covers 8 bases. Germline V gene data show CDR1 as GTSNPN and CDR2 as SVGIG (reference sequence). The V gene end was trimmed by 3 bases and the J gene end by 9 bases; junction bases not matched to a gene: 4. The CDR3 is 13 residues long.

V is TRBV5-4 and J is TRBJ1-1; TRBD1 is a possible D gene (5 bases). Trimming removed 3 bases from V and 11 bases from J, with 14 bases in between. CDR3 size: 12 residues. Germline V gene lookup returns CDR1 SGHNT and CDR2 YYREEE (reference sequence). DNA for the CDR3: TGTGCCAGCAGCTACCAGGGTTACAGCGCTTTCTTT. It encodes CASSYQGYSAFF.

The V and J genes are TRBV27 and TRBJ2-7; TRBD1 agrees at 7 bases. The germline gives CDR1 MNHEY, CDR2 SMNVEV (reference sequence). The junction had 6 bases not matched to a gene; V was cut back by 5 bases and J by 2 bases. There are 14 residues in the CDR3. The CDR3 coding sequence is TGTGCCAGCAGTCTTCGTGGGACAGCCTACGAGCAGTACTTC. Amino acids: CASSLRGTAYEQYF.

The chain uses TRBV4-1 and TRBJ1-1, with 8 bases aligning to TRBD1. Losses at the gene ends were 6 bases for V and 2 bases for J; bases not matched to a gene: 8. Looked up from germline, CDR1 is MGHRA and CDR2 is YSYEKL. This CDR3 comprises 15 residues. The chain's CDR3 is CASRGPTGANTEAFF. In nucleotides, the CDR3 is TGCGCCAGCAGGGGCCCGACAGGGGCAAACACTGAAGCTTTCTTT.

J is TRBJ2-1 and V is TRBV5-1; 7 positions match TRBD2. The germline CDR1 and CDR2 sequences are SGHRS and YFSETQ. J gave up 2 bases and V 4 bases, and 12 bases lay outside the gene matches. This CDR3 is 17 amino acids long. CDR3 sequence: CASSPGGGRATYNEQFF. The CDR3 region has the DNA TGCGCCAGCAGCCCAGGCGGGGGTAGGGCAACCTACAATGAGCAGTTCTTC.

This chain links TRBV5-6 with TRBJ2-1, with a weak D call TRBD2 (5 bases). CDR1 is SGHDT and CDR2 is YYEEEE in the germline V gene. The CDR3 runs 12 residues. V shed 4 bases and J shed 10 bases, with 12 bases lying between them. The CDR3 region has the DNA TGTGCCAGCAGCGGCACGGGGATGGAGCAGTTCTTC. Translation gives CASSGTGMEQFF. The whole variable domain, filled in from reference TRBV5-6 and TRBJ2-1, reads DAGVTQSPTHLIKTRGQQVTLRCSPKSGHDTVSWYQQALGQGPQFIFQYYEEEERQRGNFPDRFSGHQFPNYSSELNVNALLLGDSALYLCASSGTGMEQFFGPGTRLTVL.

The gene calls are TRBV5-4 and TRBJ2-3; D remains unclear. The CDR3 is 13 residues long. V lost 8 bases to trimming and J lost 1 base, with 11 bases between them. The V gene's germline CDR1 is SGHNT and CDR2 YYREEE (reference sequence). The CDR3 nucleotides read TGTGCCAGTTCCGAACGAGGCACAGATACGCAGTATTTT. Translation: CASSERGTDTQYF.

V gene TRBV28 combines with J gene TRBJ2-7, with D possibly TRBD1 on 6 matching bases. The CDR3 is 17 residues long. The V end lost 3 bases, the J end lost 0 bases, and 18 bases lay between the germline ends. In germline, CDR1 is MDHEN, CDR2 SYDVKM. Here the CDR3 reads CASSLGVWAGASYEQYF. CDR3 in DNA: TGTGCCAGCAGTTTGGGGGTGTGGGCAGGGGCCTCCTACGAGCAGTACTTC.

The gene calls are TRBV14 and TRBJ1-1, with 11 bases that match TRBD1. The CDR3 consists of 15 residues. Per the germline V gene, CDR1 is SGHDN and CDR2 is FVKESK. V gave up 5 bases and J gave up 3 bases; unmatched junction bases: 5. CDR3 sequence: CASSTGQGADTEAFF. The CDR3 coding sequence is TGTGCCAGCAGCACTGGACAGGGGGCGGACACTGAAGCTTTCTTT. Filled out from reference TRBV14 and TRBJ1-1, the complete variable domain reads EAGVTQFPSHSVIEKGQTVTLRCDPISGHDNLYWYRRVMGKEIKFLLHFVKESKQDESGMPNNRFLAERTGGTYSTLKVQPAELEDSGVYFCASSTGQGADTEAFFGQGTRLTVV.

This chain connects TRBV5-1 to TRBJ2-3, with 11 nucleotides matching TRBD2. The CDR3 runs 16 residues. Germline lookup yields CDR1 SGHRS and CDR2 YFSETQ. V trimming: 4 bases; J trimming: 2 bases; junction bases outside the gene matches: 6. In nucleotides, the CDR3 is TGCGCCAGCAGCGCACTAGCGGGAGATGCCACAGATACGCAGTATTTT. This gives the protein CASSALAGDATDTQYF. The full variable domain, completed using reference TRBV5-1 and TRBJ2-3, is KAGVTQTPRYLIKTRGQQVTLSCSPISGHRSVSWYQQTPGQGLQFLFEYFSETQRNKGNFPGRFSGRQFSNSRSEMNVSTLELGDSALYLCASSALAGDATDTQYFGPGTRLTVL.

V is TRBV5-4 and J is TRBJ2-2; maybe TRBD1 (6 bases). Germline CDR1 SGHNT, CDR2 YYREEE (reference sequence). The CDR3 totals 14 residues. V lost 4 bases and J lost 3, with 10 bases in between. CDR3 nucleotides: TGTGCCAGCAGCAGTGACAGGTACACCGGGGAGCTGTTTTTT. Amino acids: CASSSDRYTGELFF.

CDR3 in DNA: TGTGCCAGCAGCCCGCTTGGACAGGGGAGCTACAATGAGCAGTTCTTC. Translating it yields CASSPLGQGSYNEQFF. The rearrangement joins TRBV7-9 to TRBJ2-1; 9 positions match TRBD1. V was clipped by 5 bases and J by 3 bases; unmatched bases: 8. The V gene's germline CDR1 is SEHNR and CDR2 FQNEAQ (reference sequence). This CDR3 comprises 16 residues.

The chain employs TRBV5-4 and TRBJ2-3; 9 positions agree with TRBD2. The ends lost 4 bases at V and 3 bases at J; junction bases unmatched: 12. In germline, CDR1 is SGHNT, CDR2 YYREEE (reference sequence). This CDR3 is built from 17 residues. CDR3 residues: CASSLKVAGAGTDTQYF. For the CDR3, the DNA is TGTGCCAGCAGCCTGAAGGTAGCGGGAGCGGGAACAGATACGCAGTATTTT.

This clone was picked up one time. The genes are TRBV4-1 and TRBJ2-6; 11 bases map to TRBD1. The ends lost 4 bases at V and 3 bases at J; junction bases unmatched: 5. CDR3 length: 17 residues. Germline CDR1 reads MGHRA; CDR2 reads YSYEKL. CDR3 nucleotides: TGCGCCAGCAGCCCCCGGACAGGGGGCGTTGGGGCCAACGTCCTGACTTTC. Its protein is CASSPRTGGVGANVLTF.

The chain employs TRBV6-1 and TRBJ2-7; D may be TRBD2 (7 bases). V shed 0 bases and J shed 4 bases, with 13 bases lying between them. The CDR3 runs to 15 residues. CDR1 MNHNS and CDR2 SASEGT come from the germline V gene. The CDR3 DNA follows: TGTGCCAGCAGTGAAGCGGGGGCGGGAGAATACGAGCAGTACTTC. Its protein product is CASSEAGAGEYEQYF.